A single sample gave rise to the 27 T cell receptor beta chains below, sequenced in a study of cytomegalovirus exposure and HLA in healthy donors. Use of 60 Vbeta and 13 Jbeta primers characterized the PCR. Some clones are missing from TCRdb's copy, which holds only in-frame ones; the method was immunoSEQ multiplex PCR. This table lists about 200,000 clones. The sample comprised PBMCs. All receptors come from a girl aged 2 to 9 in good health and CMV-seropositive.

The chain has TRBV10-3 and TRBJ1-2; the match to TRBD1 covers 11 bases. The CDR3 runs to 16 residues. J lost 0 bases, V lost 9 bases, and 9 bases had no gene match. Germline V lookup: CDR1 ENHRY, CDR2 SYGVKD. As DNA, the CDR3 is TGTGCCATTGCCCCCGGACAGGGGGCTCCTAACTATGGCTACACCTTC. As protein: CAIAPGQGAPNYGYTF.

The chain couples TRBV28 to TRBJ1-5; D is perhaps TRBD1 (6 bases). V was trimmed by 3 bases and J by 9 bases, leaving 15 bases between them. The CDR3 is 14 residues long. Per germline, CDR1 MDHEN and CDR2 SYDVKM. CDR3 in amino acids: CASSFDRPLGPQHF. The CDR3, as DNA: TGTGCCAGCAGTTTCGACAGGCCCCTGGGGCCCCAGCATTTT.

The genes are TRBV28 and TRBJ2-2; 8 positions agree with TRBD1. CDR3 length equals 19 residues. Trimming took 3 bases from V and 5 from J; bases not matched to a gene: 17. The germline gives CDR1 MDHEN, CDR2 SYDVKM. The CDR3 bases are TGTGCCAGCAGTTTGACGGGGACGGGACAGGCAGGTCGTACCGGGGAGCTGTTTTTT. Protein sequence: CASSLTGTGQAGRTGELFF.

The chain joins TRBV5-1 to TRBJ2-1; 11 nucleotides align to TRBD2. This CDR3 contains 16 residues. Per germline, CDR1 SGHRS and CDR2 YFSETQ. Unmatched junction bases numbered 8, after V lost 4 bases and J lost 5 bases. The CDR3 DNA sequence: TGCGCCAGCAGCCTCCGACTAGCGGGACTACACAATGAGCAGTTCTTC. Its translation: CASSLRLAGLHNEQFF.

The rearrangement uses TRBV11-2 and TRBJ2-1, with a weak D call TRBD1 (5 bases). V lost 4 bases, J lost 8 bases, and 15 bases lay in between. CDR1 is SGHAT and CDR2 is FQNNGV in the germline V gene. This CDR3 has 14 residues. The CDR3 loop reads CASSSRGRVDEQFF. The CDR3 DNA reads TGTGCCAGCAGCTCAAGGGGTCGTGTGGATGAGCAGTTCTTC.

The CDR3 protein is CASASSGTTDTQYF. In DNA form, the CDR3 reads TGTGCCAGCGCTTCTAGCGGGACCACAGATACGCAGTATTTT. The V call is TRBV2, the J call TRBJ2-3, with 9 nucleotides matching TRBD2. Germline V CDR1 and CDR2: SNHLY, FYNNEI. CDR3 length equals 14 residues. With 8 bases clipped from V and 2 bases from J, the junction kept 5 bases outside the gene matches.

The chain combines TRBV29-1 with TRBJ2-5; D is perhaps TRBD2 (6 bases). There are 14 residues in the CDR3. Trimming left V 7 bases short and J 1 base short, with 16 bases between. Germline lookup yields CDR1 SQVTM and CDR2 ANQGSEA. The CDR3 DNA reads as TGCAGCGGGGGGGACTCCACTTCCCAAGAGACCCAGTACTTC. This gives the protein CSGGDSTSQETQYF.

For this clone: Other DNA variants within this sample encode the same CDR3. The chain combines TRBV2 with TRBJ1-1; possible D gene TRBD1, 6 bases. The CDR3 runs 15 residues. The V end lost 6 bases, the J end lost 6 bases, and 20 bases lay between the germline ends. Germline CDR1 SNHLY, CDR2 FYNNEI. The CDR3 region is CASRKGGGIDAEAFF. The CDR3 DNA follows: TGTGCCAGCAGAAAGGGGGGGGGTATTGACGCTGAAGCTTTCTTT.

The rearrangement links TRBV5-1 to TRBJ1-1, with D possibly being TRBD1 (6 bases). CDR1 is SGHRS, CDR2 YFSETQ, per germline. Trimming removed 6 bases at V and 6 bases at J, with 24 bases between. CDR3 length: 16 amino acids. The CDR3 nucleotides read TGCGCCAGCACTTCTACCAAACAGGGAGTAGGAGCTGAAGCTTTCTTT. It translates to CASTSTKQGVGAEAFF.

The chain carries TRBV27 and TRBJ2-7; TRBD2 agrees at 11 bases. The CDR3 is 17 amino acids. Germline V gives CDR1 MNHEY, CDR2 SMNVEV (reference sequence). The ends lost 6 bases at V and 2 bases at J; junction bases unmatched: 12. CDR3 nucleotide sequence: TGTGCCAGCAGCCGCTTTAGCGGGAGGGCCTTCGCCTACGAGCAGTACTTC. It is translated as CASSRFSGRAFAYEQYF.

V and J are TRBV5-6 and TRBJ2-5; a weak D match, TRBD1 (6 bases). The J call may be faulty, since TRBJ2-7 better matches the DNA end. CDR3 size: 13 residues. Per germline, CDR1 SGHDT and CDR2 YYEEEE. The CDR3 loop is CASSPGHTYEQYF. Written as DNA, the CDR3 is TGTGCCAGCAGCCCGGGACATACCTACGAGCAGTACTTC.

J is TRBJ2-1 and V is TRBV11-3; D is possibly TRBD1 (6 bases). CDR3 length: 16 amino acids. Trimming left V 1 base short and J 7 bases short, with 17 bases between. Germline CDR1 and CDR2: SGHNT and YENEEA. CDR3 region: CASSLVSGGNPNEQFF. The CDR3 bases are TGTGCCAGCAGCTTAGTATCTGGGGGCAACCCAAATGAGCAGTTCTTC. Full variable domain (rest looked up from reference TRBV11-3 and TRBJ2-1): EAGVVQSPRYKIIEKKQPVAFWCNPISGHNTLYWYLQNLGQGPELLIRYENEEAVDDSQLPKDRFSAERLKGVDSTLKIQPAELGDSAVYLCASSLVSGGNPNEQFFGPGTRLTVL.

The V gene is TRBV29-1, the J gene TRBJ1-2, with unresolved D. The CDR3 runs to 14 residues. Trimming took 8 bases from V and 0 from J, leaving 16 bases between them. Germline lookup yields CDR1 SQVTM and CDR2 ANQGSEA. The CDR3 reads CSLPTPGTNYGYTF. The CDR3 DNA is TGCAGCCTCCCTACCCCCGGGACTAACTATGGCTACACCTTC.

V usage is TRBV11-2 and J usage is TRBJ2-2, with 7 bases aligning to TRBD1. Germline V gives CDR1 SGHAT, CDR2 FQNNGV. V lost 2 bases and J lost 0; bases outside the gene matches: 9. The length of the CDR3 is 18 residues. CDR3 protein: CASSLKVGQPTNTGELFF. DNA of the CDR3: TGTGCCAGCAGCTTAAAAGTGGGACAGCCTACGAACACCGGGGAGCTGTTTTTT. Based on the CDR3 plus reference TRBV11-2 and TRBJ2-2, the full variable domain is EAGVAQSPRYKIIEKRQSVAFWCNPISGHATLYWYQQILGQGPKLLIQFQNNGVVDDSQLPKDRFSAERLKGVDSTLKIQPAKLEDSAVYLCASSLKVGQPTNTGELFFGEGSRLTVL.

The chain joins TRBV25-1 to TRBJ2-3; 8 bases are shared with TRBD1. J was trimmed by 2 bases and V by 4 bases; bases with no gene match: 2. The CDR3 is 14 amino acids. The V gene's germline CDR1 is MGHDK and CDR2 SYGVNS. CDR3 region: CASSGTGLTDTQYF. For the CDR3, the DNA is TGTGCCAGCAGTGGGACAGGGCTCACAGATACGCAGTATTTT.

The rearrangement joins TRBV27 to TRBJ1-1; 9 positions agree with TRBD1. Trimming removed 5 bases from V and 0 bases from J; junction bases left unmatched: 7. The germline gives CDR1 MNHEY, CDR2 SMNVEV (reference sequence). CDR3 length: 16 amino acids. CDR3 region: CASSANRGRVNTEAFF. The DNA for the CDR3 is TGTGCCAGCAGTGCCAACAGGGGGCGCGTGAACACTGAAGCTTTCTTT.

The chain combines TRBV29-1 with TRBJ2-3; 10 bases agree with TRBD2. This CDR3 spans 16 amino acids. Germline V gene sequence: CDR1 SQVTM, CDR2 ANQGSEA. Unmatched junction bases numbered 4, after V lost 1 base and J lost 0 bases. This chain's CDR3 is CSVEGTSGTSTDTQYF. The CDR3 DNA sequence: TGCAGCGTTGAAGGTACTAGCGGGACTAGCACAGATACGCAGTATTTT.

The V call is TRBV13, the J call TRBJ2-7; possibly TRBD1 for D (6 bases). This CDR3 comprises 14 residues. The V and J ends lost 3 bases and 4 bases respectively, with 13 bases between them. Germline CDR1 is PRHDT and CDR2 is FYEKMQ (reference sequence). The CDR3 DNA reads as TGTGCCAGCAGCTTCAGGGGAAGGGGATACGAGCAGTACTTC. Translating it yields CASSFRGRGYEQYF.

The chain has TRBV30 and TRBJ2-7; 7 bases are shared with TRBD2. The J segment lost 2 bases and the V segment lost 3 bases, leaving 7 bases of the junction unmatched. The length of the CDR3 is 14 residues. Per the germline V gene, CDR1 is GTSNPN and CDR2 is SVGIG (reference sequence). The DNA of the CDR3 is TGTGCCTGGAGAGGCCTAGCGGAGACCTACGAGCAGTACTTC. Residues: CAWRGLAETYEQYF.

The CDR3 DNA follows: TGTGCCAGCAGCTTGTTGTTGCAGGGACTAGCGGCCGAGCGCTACGAGCAGTACTTC. Its translation is CASSLLLQGLAAERYEQYF. The J gene is TRBJ2-7, the V gene TRBV5-8; 11 bases are a match to TRBD2. Germline V lookup: CDR1 SGHTS, CDR2 YDEGEE. The CDR3 is made up of 19 amino acids. The ends lost 1 base at V and 3 bases at J; junction bases unmatched: 15.

Here the CDR3 DNA reads TGTGCCAGCAGCTTAGCGGGGGCCTTTGGAGAGACCCAGTACTTC. Translation: CASSLAGAFGETQYF. V gene TRBV5-8 combines with J gene TRBJ2-5; 8 nucleotides match TRBD2. The CDR3 totals 15 residues. The germline gives CDR1 SGHTS, CDR2 YDEGEE. V lost 2 bases, J lost 4 bases, and 7 bases stayed unmatched.

The chain is built from TRBV28 and TRBJ2-5, with 7 bases lining up with TRBD1. Losses at the gene ends were 10 bases for V and 1 base for J; bases not matched to a gene: 6. The CDR3 consists of 13 residues. Germline-derived CDR1 and CDR2 are MDHEN and SYDVKM. Here the CDR3 DNA reads TGTGCCACCGAAACAGGGGTCCAAGAGACCCAGTACTTC. It encodes CATETGVQETQYF.

The CDR3 DNA reads TGTGCCAGCAGCTTAGCGCGGGACTGGGTGTTTTACAATGAGCAGTTCTTC. Translating it yields CASSLARDWVFYNEQFF. V and J are TRBV7-9 and TRBJ2-1; D possibly corresponds to TRBD2 (6 bases). The CDR3 sequence is 17 residues long. Trimming removed 0 bases at V and 4 bases at J, with 16 bases between. Germline-derived CDR1 and CDR2 are SEHNR and FQNEAQ (reference sequence).

The J gene is TRBJ2-1, the V gene TRBV9; D remains unclear. Per the germline V gene, CDR1 is SGDLS and CDR2 is YYNGEE. The CDR3 totals 14 residues. The V end was cut by 4 bases, the J end by 1 base, with 9 bases between. CDR3 DNA sequence: TGTGCCAGCAGCACCTCAGGATCCTACAATGAGCAGTTCTTC. Amino acid sequence: CASSTSGSYNEQFF.

The rearrangement joins TRBV28 to TRBJ1-2, with D possibly TRBD1 on 6 matching bases. Germline V gene sequence: CDR1 MDHEN, CDR2 SYDVKM. The CDR3 contains 15 residues. V lost 2 bases, J lost 4 bases, and 14 bases lay in between. CDR3 in DNA: TGTGCCAGCAGTTTAGGAGACAGGACAATCTATGGCTACACCTTC. This sequence encodes CASSLGDRTIYGYTF.

V usage is TRBV28 and J usage is TRBJ2-5; a possible D gene is TRBD1 (6 bases). The germline gives CDR1 MDHEN, CDR2 SYDVKM. V lost 6 bases and J 1 base, leaving 9 bases between the germline ends. CDR3 length: 13 residues. CDR3 in DNA: TGTGCCAGCAGGGTGGACAGCCAAGAGACCCAGTACTTC. It is translated as CASRVDSQETQYF.

CDR3 residues: CASSPRDRDQETQYF. In DNA form, the CDR3 reads TGTGCCAGCAGCCCGCGGGACAGGGACCAAGAGACCCAGTACTTC. The rearrangement joins TRBV7-9 to TRBJ2-5, with 9 bases aligning to TRBD1. The CDR3 is 15 residues long. CDR1 and CDR2 (germline): SEHNR, FQNEAQ (reference sequence). Losses at the gene ends were 5 bases for V and 0 bases for J; bases not matched to a gene: 4.